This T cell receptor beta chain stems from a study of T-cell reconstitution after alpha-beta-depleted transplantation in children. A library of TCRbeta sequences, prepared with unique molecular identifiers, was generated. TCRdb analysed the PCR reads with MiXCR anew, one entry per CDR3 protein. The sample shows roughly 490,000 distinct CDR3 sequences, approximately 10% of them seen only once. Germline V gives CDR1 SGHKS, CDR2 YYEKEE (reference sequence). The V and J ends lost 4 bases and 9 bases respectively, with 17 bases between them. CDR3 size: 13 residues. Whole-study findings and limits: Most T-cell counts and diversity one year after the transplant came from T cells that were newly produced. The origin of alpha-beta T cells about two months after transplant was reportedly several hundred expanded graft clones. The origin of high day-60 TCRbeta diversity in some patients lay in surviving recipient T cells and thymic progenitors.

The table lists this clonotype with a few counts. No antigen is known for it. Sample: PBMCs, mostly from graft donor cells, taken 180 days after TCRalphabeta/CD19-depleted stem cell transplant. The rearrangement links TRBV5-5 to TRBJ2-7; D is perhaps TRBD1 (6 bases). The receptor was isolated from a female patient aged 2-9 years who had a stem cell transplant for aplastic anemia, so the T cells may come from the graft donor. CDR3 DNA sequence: TGTGCCAGCAGCGCGGACAGTCCTGGGCGGCAGTACGTC. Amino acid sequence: CASSADSPGRQYV.